This T cell receptor beta chain was profiled in a study of blood T cell repertoires in COVID-19. Across the study: From the United States, Italy and Spain came samples of acute and convalescent COVID-19.

Authors' methods: Researchers report that nucleated cell counts were estimated from reference gene primer amplification. The data were produced by immunoSEQ multiplex PCR, yet TCRdb's version contains in-frame clones alone and is incomplete. The V and J calls and clone size come from that table; D and trimming were worked out from the DNA. The table has roughly 62,000 clones, over 85% seen once. Germline CDR1 SGHDT, CDR2 YYEEEE. J was trimmed by 3 bases and V by 1 base; bases with no gene match: 4. The CDR3 sequence is 14 residues long. Sample: peripheral blood. This clonotype was sampled from a human donor in a cohort sampled during active COVID-19. The chain links TRBV5-6 to TRBJ2-7; 7 positions match TRBD2. Here the CDR3 reads CASSLWRERYEQYF. In DNA form, the CDR3 reads TGTGCCAGCAGCTTGTGGCGGGAGCGCTACGAGCAGTACTTC.